There are many counts of the clone carrying this TCR beta chain. What it recognizes is unknown. The data belong to a study of T-cell reconstitution after alpha-beta-depleted transplantation in children. Unique molecular identifiers were incorporated during preparation of the TCRbeta library. In TCRdb, the PCR reads were re-called with MiXCR into one record per CDR3 protein. This sample has roughly 220,000 distinct CDR3 sequences, with roughly 8.3% found just once. Looked up from germline, CDR1 is SNHLY and CDR2 is FYNNEI. This CDR3 contains 15 residues. V was shortened by 0 bases and J by 8 bases, with 16 bases between the two germline ends. Study conclusions and caveats: Several hundred graft clones that had expanded were reportedly the source of alpha-beta T cells about two months after transplant. After one year, T-cell counts and TCRbeta diversity mostly came from new T cells. High day-60 TCRbeta diversity in some patients came from surviving recipient T cells and thymic progenitors.

This receptor was taken from a male patient under 10 years old who had a stem cell transplant for acute myeloid leukemia, so the T cells may come from the graft donor. The source material was PBMCs, mostly from graft donor cells, sampled 360 days after TCRalphabeta/CD19-depleted stem cell transplant. The chain combines TRBV2 with TRBJ1-2; D is undetermined. The CDR3 loop reads CASSEALQGRGGYTF. The CDR3 nucleotides are TGTGCCAGCAGTGAAGCGCTTCAAGGCCGAGGAGGCTACACCTTC.